The present T cell receptor (beta chain) was sequenced within a study of blood T cell repertoires in COVID-19. Some clones are missing from TCRdb's copy, which holds only in-frame ones; the method was immunoSEQ multiplex PCR. This table has 200,000 or so clones, 84% appearing once. CDR3 length equals 15 residues. V gave up 2 bases and J gave up 1 base; unmatched junction bases: 5. The germline CDR1 and CDR2 sequences are SGHRS and YFSETQ. This receptor was identified in a man in his forties who had recovered from COVID-19. This chain links TRBV5-1 with TRBJ1-1; 7 bases are a match to TRBD1. Sequencing used peripheral blood. The CDR3 DNA sequence: TGCGCCAGCAGCTTACAGGGGAGCACGAACACTGAAGCTTTCTTT. Residues: CASSLQGSTNTEAFF.